This is a list of T cell receptor beta chains from one sample in a study of shared clonotypes between healthy human individuals. Repertoires were generated with immunoSEQ multiplex PCR, while TCRdb's copy carries only in-frame clones and drops some. The sample consists of under 2.5 million clones, about nine tenths of them appearing once. The source material was naive CD4+ T cells from PBMCs. The receptors stem from a man between 18 and 35 years old in good health. Some clones in this sample may be carry-over from other donors' samples. Each CDR3 is given with its conserved first and last residue. The D gene is left open where the match is weak. For some rows the clone size is stated as once, few or many, or as a class when expanded; others skip it.

clone_size: -; j_call: TRBJ2-7; d_call: -; v_call: TRBV6-5; cdr3_aa: CASSSFSGTYEQYF; cdr3_nt: TGTGCCAGCAGTTCTTTCAGCGGAACCTACGAGCAGTACTTC
clone_size: -; j_call: TRBJ2-1; d_call: TRBD2; v_call: TRBV5-1; cdr3_aa: CASSPTSGSSYNEQFF; cdr3_nt: TGCGCCAGCAGCCCAACTAGCGGGAGCTCCTACAATGAGCAGTTCTTC
clone_size: -; j_call: TRBJ2-7; d_call: -; v_call: TRBV6-5; cdr3_aa: CASGRGRGEQYF; cdr3_nt: TGTGCCAGCGGTAGGGGACGGGGCGAGCAGTACTTC
clone_size: -; j_call: TRBJ2-7; d_call: -; v_call: TRBV30; cdr3_aa: CAWSGGARSSYEQYF; cdr3_nt: TGTGCCTGGAGTGGCGGGGCGAGGAGCTCCTACGAGCAGTACTTC
clone_size: -; j_call: TRBJ2-7; d_call: TRBD1; v_call: TRBV10-3; cdr3_aa: CAISARAGDRVFHEQYF; cdr3_nt: TGTGCCATCAGTGCCCGGGCGGGGGACAGGGTATTTCACGAGCAGTACTTC
clone_size: -; j_call: TRBJ2-3; d_call: TRBD1; v_call: TRBV11-2; cdr3_aa: CASSLVTGGFTDTQYF; cdr3_nt: TGTGCCAGCAGCTTAGTCACAGGGGGTTTCACAGATACGCAGTATTTT
clone_size: -; j_call: TRBJ2-7; d_call: -; v_call: TRBV7-9; cdr3_aa: CASRPPDRAYEQYF; cdr3_nt: TGTGCCAGCAGACCTCCGGACAGAGCCTACGAGCAGTACTTC
clone_size: once; j_call: TRBJ2-3; d_call: TRBD2; v_call: TRBV27; cdr3_aa: CASSWGLAGGWGAQYF; cdr3_nt: TGTGCCAGCAGTTGGGGACTAGCGGGAGGTTGGGGAGCGCAGTATTTT
clone_size: -; j_call: TRBJ1-2; d_call: -; v_call: TRBV21-1; cdr3_aa: CASSYCGPPGPFPLGYGYTF; cdr3_nt: TGTGCCAGCAGCTATTGTGGCCCCCCAGGGCCCTTTCCTTTAGGGTATGGCTACACCTTC
clone_size: -; j_call: TRBJ2-3; d_call: -; v_call: TRBV11-2; cdr3_aa: CASSLFGNTDTQYF; cdr3_nt: TGTGCCAGCAGCTTATTCGGGAACACAGATACGCAGTATTTT
clone_size: -; j_call: TRBJ1-1; d_call: -; v_call: TRBV19; cdr3_aa: CASSQGVNTEAFF; cdr3_nt: TGTGCCAGTAGCCAGGGCGTGAACACTGAAGCTTTCTTT
clone_size: once; j_call: TRBJ1-2; d_call: -; v_call: TRBV10-3; cdr3_aa: CAISESGGANYGYTF; cdr3_nt: TGTGCCATCAGTGAGTCGGGGGGCGCAAACTATGGCTACACCTTC
clone_size: once; j_call: TRBJ2-6; d_call: -; v_call: TRBV4-1; cdr3_aa: CASSQDRDFTDRGANVLTF; cdr3_nt: TGCGCCAGCAGCCAGGACCGGGACTTCACCGATCGGGGGGCCAACGTCCTGACTTTC
clone_size: -; j_call: TRBJ2-1; d_call: TRBD2; v_call: TRBV5-1; cdr3_aa: CASSLETSGGDNEQFF; cdr3_nt: TGCGCCAGCAGCTTGGAGACTAGCGGAGGGGACAATGAGCAGTTCTTC
clone_size: -; j_call: TRBJ2-5; d_call: -; v_call: TRBV25-1; cdr3_aa: CASTDHRGEETQYF; cdr3_nt: TGTGCCAGCACCGACCATAGGGGGGAAGAGACCCAGTACTTC
clone_size: -; j_call: TRBJ2-4; d_call: -; v_call: TRBV6-1; cdr3_aa: CASSESPPGLLGGKNIQYF; cdr3_nt: TGTGCCAGCAGTGAATCCCCCCCCGGGCTCTTAGGTGGCAAAAACATTCAGTACTTC
clone_size: -; j_call: TRBJ1-1; d_call: -; v_call: TRBV6-6; cdr3_aa: CASSRLNTEAFF; cdr3_nt: TGTGCCAGCAGTCGCTTGAACACTGAAGCTTTCTTT
clone_size: once; j_call: TRBJ2-3; d_call: TRBD2; v_call: TRBV9; cdr3_aa: CASSGTSGGTDTQYF; cdr3_nt: TGTGCCAGCAGCGGGACTAGCGGGGGGACAGATACGCAGTATTTT
clone_size: -; j_call: TRBJ1-3; d_call: -; v_call: TRBV28; cdr3_aa: CASILRGLGGNTIYF; cdr3_nt: TGTGCCAGCATTCTCAGGGGCTTGGGTGGAAACACCATATATTTT
clone_size: -; j_call: TRBJ1-2; d_call: TRBD1; v_call: TRBV18; cdr3_aa: CASSLDRGVFEGYTF; cdr3_nt: TGTGCCAGCTCACTCGACAGGGGTGTATTCGAGGGCTACACCTTC
clone_size: -; j_call: TRBJ2-7; d_call: -; v_call: TRBV28; cdr3_aa: CASRTQGSGEQYF; cdr3_nt: TGTGCCAGCAGGACCCAGGGCAGTGGGGAGCAGTACTTC
clone_size: -; j_call: TRBJ1-2; d_call: -; v_call: TRBV28; cdr3_aa: CASSFNAAALGKGYTF; cdr3_nt: TGTGCCAGCAGTTTTAACGCGGCAGCCTTGGGTAAGGGCTACACCTTC
clone_size: -; j_call: TRBJ2-1; d_call: TRBD2; v_call: TRBV7-2; cdr3_aa: CASSPGGRPPNEQFF; cdr3_nt: TGTGCCAGCAGCCCGGGGGGGAGACCTCCCAATGAGCAGTTCTTC
clone_size: -; j_call: TRBJ2-1; d_call: TRBD2; v_call: TRBV7-3; cdr3_aa: CASSLGTSGARGNEQFF; cdr3_nt: TGTGCCAGCAGCTTAGGGACTAGCGGAGCTAGGGGCAATGAGCAGTTCTTC
clone_size: -; j_call: TRBJ2-3; d_call: -; v_call: TRBV19; cdr3_aa: CASSPLALVTDTQYF; cdr3_nt: TGTGCCAGTTCCCCACTAGCCCTTGTCACAGATACGCAGTATTTT
clone_size: -; j_call: TRBJ2-2; d_call: TRBD2; v_call: TRBV5-1; cdr3_aa: CASSLGTSGTGELFF; cdr3_nt: TGCGCCAGCAGCCTTGGGACTAGTGGGACCGGGGAGCTGTTTTTT